The next 3 T cell receptor beta chains were all read from a single sample in a study of shared clonotypes between healthy human individuals. The data were produced by immunoSEQ multiplex PCR, yet TCRdb's version contains in-frame clones alone and is incomplete. The table lists over 400,000 clones, about 72% of them singletons, with around 12% in the top ten. The sample taken for sequencing was PBMCs. All receptors derive from a woman in her thirties or forties in good health. Some clones in this sample may be carry-over from other donors' samples.

The V gene is TRBV4-1, the J gene TRBJ2-7; D unclear. This CDR3 spans 15 amino acids. Germline values: CDR1 MGHRA, CDR2 YSYEKL. Trimming pared 3 bases from V and 6 bases from J, leaving 18 bases between. CDR3 residues: CASSQLRVTSGEQYF. The CDR3, as DNA: TGCGCCAGCAGCCAGCTCAGAGTGACCTCTGGCGAGCAGTACTTC.

This sequence joins TRBV9 and TRBJ2-3; tentatively, D is TRBD1 or TRBD2 (5 bases each). Trimming took 0 bases from V and 3 from J, leaving 23 bases between them. The CDR3 extends over 19 amino acids. The germline gives CDR1 SGDLS, CDR2 YYNGEE. CDR3 bases: TGTGCCAGCAGCGTAGAGGGGCCCGGGCGAGGGGTGACTACAGATACGCAGTATTTT. This translates into CASSVEGPGRGVTTDTQYF. Full variable domain (rest looked up from reference TRBV9 and TRBJ2-3): DSGVTQTPKHLITATGQRVTLRCSPRSGDLSVYWYQQSLDQGLQFLIQYYNGEERAKGNILERFSAQQFPDLHSELNLSSLELGDSALYFCASSVEGPGRGVTTDTQYFGPGTRLTVL.

This clone was counted once. V is TRBV5-4 and J is TRBJ2-3; 9 bases are shared with TRBD1. CDR1 SGHNT and CDR2 YYREEE come from the germline V gene (reference sequence). The J segment lost 2 bases and the V segment lost 7 bases, leaving 8 bases of the junction unmatched. The CDR3 is 15 amino acids. In nucleotides, the CDR3 is TGTGCCAGCGGGGGACAGGGTGGACACACAGATACGCAGTATTTT. It codes for CASGGQGGHTDTQYF.